One and the same sample provided the 14 T cell receptor beta chains below, sequenced in a study of T cells after yellow fever vaccination. A single record per CDR3 protein comes from TCRdb applying MiXCR to the 5' RACE reads. The sample consists of about 73,000 distinct CDR3 sequences, around 7.3% of them appearing once. This specimen was CD8+ T cells sorted from PBMCs, taken on the day of the yellow fever booster vaccination. The source of these receptors is a young man who received the YFV17D yellow fever vaccine.

V is TRBV5-1 and J is TRBJ2-1, with TRBD2 matching 10 bases. Germline V CDR1 and CDR2: SGHRS, YFSETQ. With V trimmed by 0 bases and J by 4 bases, 7 bases remained unmatched. The CDR3 has 17 amino acids. The DNA of the CDR3 is TGCGCCAGCAGCTTGGTCCTAGCGGGGGTGATTTACAATGAGCAGTTCTTC. This sequence encodes CASSLVLAGVIYNEQFF.

The chain has TRBV4-3 and TRBJ2-1; D unresolved. Germline V CDR1 and CDR2: LGHNA, YSLEER. The CDR3 spans 13 residues. The V gene lost 0 bases and the J gene lost 9 bases, with 9 bases spanning the gap. The CDR3 nucleotides are TGCGCCAGCAGCCAAGACATGGAATTTGAGCAGTTCTTC. Its translation: CASSQDMEFEQFF.

The chain is built from TRBV6-5 and TRBJ2-1; D remains ambiguous. CDR1 MNHEY and CDR2 SVGAGI come from the germline V gene. The CDR3 extends over 14 amino acids. V was cut by 0 bases and J by 8 bases, with 11 bases left in between. The CDR3 reads CASSYSIIPDEQFF. The DNA of the CDR3 is TGTGCCAGCAGTTACTCGATAATTCCAGATGAGCAGTTCTTC.

The J gene is TRBJ2-7, the V gene TRBV7-2; D is possibly TRBD1 (6 bases). Germline CDR1 reads SGHTA; CDR2 reads FQGNSA. Trimming removed 2 bases from V and 6 bases from J, with 17 bases in between. This CDR3 is 15 amino acids long. In DNA form, the CDR3 reads TGTGCCAGCAGCTTACTGTCAGGGGATGTCGGCGAGCAGTACTTC. Translating it yields CASSLLSGDVGEQYF.

V usage is TRBV4-3 and J usage is TRBJ2-2; D gene ambiguous. Trimming stripped 4 bases from V and 6 bases from J, with 12 bases between. Looked up from germline, CDR1 is LGHNA and CDR2 is YSLEER. This CDR3 is built from 14 residues. The CDR3 DNA is TGCGCCAGCAGCCTCTTGAATGGGGCCGGGGAGCTGTTTTTT. Translating it yields CASSLLNGAGELFF.

The chain is built from TRBV30 and TRBJ1-1; D may be TRBD1 (5 bases). This CDR3 is built from 13 residues. Germline CDR1 and CDR2: GTSNPN and SVGIG (reference sequence). V lost 2 bases and J lost 5, with 12 bases in between. For the CDR3, the DNA is TGTGCCTGGAGTCAGGGTGTCTGGACTGAAGCTTTCTTT. It specifies CAWSQGVWTEAFF.

The chain uses TRBV3-1 and TRBJ2-1; 9 bases are shared with TRBD2. J was trimmed by 7 bases and V by 4 bases; bases with no gene match: 5. This CDR3 has 14 amino acids. Germline CDR1 and CDR2: LGHDT and YNNKEL (reference sequence). The CDR3 DNA reads TGTGCCAGCAGCCCTAGCGGGATTTCAAATGAGCAGTTCTTC. It encodes CASSPSGISNEQFF.

This clonotype has at least ten counts. The chain recombines TRBV25-1 with TRBJ2-7, with 9 bases fitting TRBD1. Trimming removed 6 bases from V and 6 bases from J; junction bases left unmatched: 12. The CDR3 runs 15 residues. Germline CDR1 and CDR2: MGHDK and SYGVNS. In nucleotides, the CDR3 is TGTGCCAGCAGCTCTCCGGGACAGGGAGTTCTCGAGCAGTACTTC. Translating it yields CASSSPGQGVLEQYF.

This clonotype was detected only a few times. The V call is TRBV29-1, the J call TRBJ2-1; 7 bases line up with TRBD2. The CDR3 has 14 residues. J lost 3 bases, V lost 8 bases, and 10 bases had no gene match. CDR1 SQVTM and CDR2 ANQGSEA come from the germline V gene. This CDR3 is CSTPGTTFYNEQFF. CDR3 DNA sequence: TGCAGCACCCCGGGGACTACCTTCTACAATGAGCAGTTCTTC.

V gene TRBV20-1 combines with J gene TRBJ2-3; TRBD2 is a possible D gene (5 bases). CDR1 and CDR2 (germline): DFQATT, SNEGSKA (reference sequence). The ends were cut back, 4 bases at V and 0 bases at J, with 17 bases in the middle. CDR3 length: 16 amino acids. For the CDR3, the DNA is TGCAGTGCTATCCTGCCGAGGGAAATCAGCACAGATACGCAGTATTTT. It encodes CSAILPREISTDTQYF.

This chain uses TRBV20-1 with TRBJ2-7; TRBD2 agrees at 7 bases. The germline gives CDR1 DFQATT, CDR2 SNEGSKA (reference sequence). The CDR3 runs to 14 residues. J lost 5 bases, V lost 0 bases, and 7 bases had no gene match. The CDR3: CSARDRRGGDEQYF. CDR3 in DNA: TGCAGTGCTAGAGATCGGCGCGGGGGAGACGAGCAGTACTTC.

This clonotype came up a few times. The chain employs TRBV11-3 and TRBJ2-6, with 10 bases that match TRBD1. J gave up 0 bases and V 1 base, and 18 bases lay outside the gene matches. CDR3 size: 23 residues. Germline V gene lookup returns CDR1 SGHNT and CDR2 YENEEA. CDR3 sequence (DNA): TGTGCCAGCAGCTTAGGAGGCCGGGACAGGGGCACTCTATTACCCTCTGGGGCCAACGTCCTGACTTTC. It is translated as CASSLGGRDRGTLLPSGANVLTF.

A word on this clonotype: A much larger clone is a single base away; this may be a read error. In DNA form, the CDR3 reads TGTGCCAGCAGCCCCGAAATCTGTCATGAGCGGTTCTTC. Residues: CASSPEICHERFF. The V call is TRBV9, the J call TRBJ2-1; no reliable D call. Germline CDR1 and CDR2: SGDLS and YYNGEE. CDR3 length: 13 residues.

The chain uses TRBV7-8 and TRBJ1-1; maybe TRBD1 (5 bases). From germline, CDR1 is SGHVS and CDR2 FQNEAQ. V was trimmed by 5 bases and J by 5 bases, leaving 15 bases between them. The CDR3 totals 14 residues. CDR3 protein: CASSAGTPNTEAFF. The CDR3 DNA follows: TGTGCCAGCAGCGCCGGGACCCCAAATACTGAAGCTTTCTTT. The whole variable domain, filled in from reference TRBV7-8 and TRBJ1-1, reads GAGVSQSPRYKVAKRGQDVALRCDPISGHVSLFWYQQALGQGPEFLTYFQNEAQLDKSGLPSDRFFAERPEGSVSTLKIQRTQQEDSAVYLCASSAGTPNTEAFFGQGTRLTVV.